This T cell receptor (beta chain) was sequenced in a study of shared clonotypes between healthy human individuals. Cells designated naive CD8 were CD45RO-negative and were positively selected for CCR7, with terminally differentiated effector memory CD45RA+ cells excluded. The length of the CDR3 is 14 residues. Germline V lookup: CDR1 MNHEY, CDR2 SVGAGI. V was pared by 1 base and J by 6 bases, with 10 bases between. Under the authors' procedure: Filtering was not the same, since immunoSEQ gave junction-only sequences without quality scores. The protocol was immunoSEQ multiplex PCR, while the TCRdb copy is restricted to in-frame clones and leaves out a portion. That table is the source of V, J and clone size, and D and trimming were worked out from the DNA. The sample consists of millions of clones, about 95% of them appearing once.

The receptor was derived from a man aged 18 to 29 in good health. The chain links TRBV6-5 to TRBJ2-1, with D maybe TRBD1 (6 bases). The sequencing sample was made of naive CD8+ T cells sorted from blood. CDR3 in amino acids: CASSYFQGSNEQFF. CDR3 DNA: TGTGCCAGCAGTTACTTCCAGGGGTCCAATGAGCAGTTCTTC.